This T cell receptor beta chain is from a study of T cells after yellow fever vaccination. Overall study: Any fraction with a low cell number was prepared using SMART-Seq v4 Ultra Low Input. Study-level points and caveats: Clonotypes found in both CD4 and CD8 compartments made up a small share. Subsequent booster samples again held most clones from primary vaccination (approximately 95% CD4, 88% CD8).

Universal primer sites and UMIs were introduced during 5'RACE template-switching synthesis of TCR cDNA. TCRdb processed the 5' RACE reads anew with MiXCR; each CDR3 protein has one entry. The sample shows a few hundred thousand distinct CDR3 sequences, around a sixth of them seen only once. This clonotype was counted a few times. Antigen unknown. The TCR originated in a man younger than 35 who received the YFV17D yellow fever vaccine. The material was PBMCs, obtained before the yellow fever booster vaccination.

In DNA, the CDR3 is TGCAGTGCTCCCCGGACAGGGATAAACATTCAGTACTTC. This encodes CSAPRTGINIQYF. The rearrangement uses TRBV20-1 and TRBJ2-4; 8 bases line up with TRBD1. Per germline, CDR1 DFQATT and CDR2 SNEGSKA (reference sequence). This CDR3 has 13 residues. The trim removed 5 bases at V and 6 bases at J, leaving 6 bases unmatched.